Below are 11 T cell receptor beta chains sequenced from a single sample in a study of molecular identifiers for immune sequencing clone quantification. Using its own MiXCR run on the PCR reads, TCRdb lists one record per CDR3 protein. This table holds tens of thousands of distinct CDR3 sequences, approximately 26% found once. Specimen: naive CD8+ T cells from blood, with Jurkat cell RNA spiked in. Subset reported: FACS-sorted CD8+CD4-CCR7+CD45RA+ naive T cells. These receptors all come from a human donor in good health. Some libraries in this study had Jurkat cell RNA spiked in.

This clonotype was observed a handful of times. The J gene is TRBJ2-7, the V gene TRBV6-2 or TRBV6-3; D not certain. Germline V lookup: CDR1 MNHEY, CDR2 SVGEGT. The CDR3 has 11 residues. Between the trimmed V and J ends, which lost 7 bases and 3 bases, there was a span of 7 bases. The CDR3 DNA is TGTGCCAGCAATGGCGGCTACGAGCAGTACTTC. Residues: CASNGGYEQYF.

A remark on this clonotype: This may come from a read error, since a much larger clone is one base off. In DNA, the CDR3 is TGCGCCAGCGGCGAAGCCCCGGCCGGGGCAGGGAATACCTACGAGCAGTACTTC. Translating gives CASGEAPAGAGNTYEQYF. The chain combines TRBV4-3 with TRBJ2-7, with D perhaps TRBD1 or TRBD2 (5 bases each). Trimming cost V 8 bases and J 2 bases, with 28 bases left between them. The CDR3 has 18 amino acids. Germline V gene lookup returns CDR1 LGHNA and CDR2 YSLEER.

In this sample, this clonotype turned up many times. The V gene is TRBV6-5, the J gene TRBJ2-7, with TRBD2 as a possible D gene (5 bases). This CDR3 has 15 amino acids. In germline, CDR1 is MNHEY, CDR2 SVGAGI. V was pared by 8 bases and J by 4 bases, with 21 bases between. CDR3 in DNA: TGTGCCAGCCGAAAGGAGACTAATAGGGAATACGAGCAGTACTTC. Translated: CASRKETNREYEQYF.

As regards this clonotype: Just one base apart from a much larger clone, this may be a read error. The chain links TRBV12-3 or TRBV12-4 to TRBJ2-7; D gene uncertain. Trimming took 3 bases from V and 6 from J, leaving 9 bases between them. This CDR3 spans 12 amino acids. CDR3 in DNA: TGTGCCAGCAGTTTTCTGGGCTGCGAGCAGTACTTC. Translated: CASSFLGCEQYF.

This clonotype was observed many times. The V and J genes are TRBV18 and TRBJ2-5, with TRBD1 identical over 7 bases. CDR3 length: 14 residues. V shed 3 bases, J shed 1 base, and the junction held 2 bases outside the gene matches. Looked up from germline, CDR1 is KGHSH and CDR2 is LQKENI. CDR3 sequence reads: CASSPRDSQETQYF. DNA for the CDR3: TGTGCCAGCTCACCCAGGGACAGCCAAGAGACCCAGTACTTC.

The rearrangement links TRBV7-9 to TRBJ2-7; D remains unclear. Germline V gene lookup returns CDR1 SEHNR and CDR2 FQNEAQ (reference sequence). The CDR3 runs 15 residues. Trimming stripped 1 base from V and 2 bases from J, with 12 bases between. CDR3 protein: CASSLGVGVTYEQYF. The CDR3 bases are TGTGCCAGCAGCTTAGGTGTCGGAGTCACCTACGAGCAGTACTTC.

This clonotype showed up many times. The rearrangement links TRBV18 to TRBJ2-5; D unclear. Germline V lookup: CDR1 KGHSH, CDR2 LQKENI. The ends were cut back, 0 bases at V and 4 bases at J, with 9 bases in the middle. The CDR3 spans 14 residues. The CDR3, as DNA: TGTGCCAGCTCACCACCGTCAACGGGAGAGACCCAGTACTTC. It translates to CASSPPSTGETQYF.

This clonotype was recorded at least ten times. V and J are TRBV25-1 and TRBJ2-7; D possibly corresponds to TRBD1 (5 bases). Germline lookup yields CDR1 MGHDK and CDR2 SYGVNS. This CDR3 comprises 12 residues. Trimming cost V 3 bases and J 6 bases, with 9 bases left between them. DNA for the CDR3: TGTGCCAGCAGTGAGCAGGGTCCCGAGCAGTACTTC. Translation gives CASSEQGPEQYF.

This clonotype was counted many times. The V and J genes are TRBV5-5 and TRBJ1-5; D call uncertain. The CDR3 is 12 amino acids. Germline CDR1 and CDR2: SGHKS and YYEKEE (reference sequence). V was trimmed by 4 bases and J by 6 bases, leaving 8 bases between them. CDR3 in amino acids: CASSPTGQPQHF. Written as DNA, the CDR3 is TGTGCCAGCAGCCCGACGGGTCAGCCCCAGCATTTT.

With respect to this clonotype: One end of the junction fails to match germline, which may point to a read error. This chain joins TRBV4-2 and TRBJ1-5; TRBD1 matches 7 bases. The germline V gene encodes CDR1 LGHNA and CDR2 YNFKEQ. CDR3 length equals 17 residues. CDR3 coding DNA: TGTGCCAGCAGCCAAGGCCTTGCAGGGGACAGCAATCCGCCCCAGCATTTT. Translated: CASSQGLAGDSNPPQHF.

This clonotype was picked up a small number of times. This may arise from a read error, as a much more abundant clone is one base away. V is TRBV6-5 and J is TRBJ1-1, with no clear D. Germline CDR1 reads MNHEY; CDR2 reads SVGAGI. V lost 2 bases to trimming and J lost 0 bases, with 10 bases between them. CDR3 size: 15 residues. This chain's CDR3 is CASSYGRDMNTEAFF. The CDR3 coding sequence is TGTGCCAGCAGTTACGGCAGAGACATGAACACTGAAGCTTTCTTT.